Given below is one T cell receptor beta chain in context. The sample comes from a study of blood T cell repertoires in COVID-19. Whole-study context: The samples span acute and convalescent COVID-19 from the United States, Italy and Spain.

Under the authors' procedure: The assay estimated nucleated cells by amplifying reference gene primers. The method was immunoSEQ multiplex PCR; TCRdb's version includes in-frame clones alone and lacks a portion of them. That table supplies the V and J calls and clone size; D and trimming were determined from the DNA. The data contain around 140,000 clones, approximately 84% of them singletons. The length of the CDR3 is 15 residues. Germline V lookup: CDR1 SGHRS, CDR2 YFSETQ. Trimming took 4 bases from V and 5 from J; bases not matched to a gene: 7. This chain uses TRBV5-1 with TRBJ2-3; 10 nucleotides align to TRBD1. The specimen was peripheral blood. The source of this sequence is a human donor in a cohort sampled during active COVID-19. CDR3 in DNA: TGCGCCAGCAGCCAGGGACAGGGGCGGGTAGATACGCAGTATTTT. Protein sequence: CASSQGQGRVDTQYF.